Here is one TCR beta chain with its context. The record originates from a study of blood T cell repertoires in COVID-19. For the study at large: Italy, Spain and the United States were the sources of the convalescent and acute COVID-19 samples.

Donors in Cohort 3 who had recovered were those with two negative PCRs, healthcare professional clearance, or resolution of their symptoms. CDR3 length: 13 residues. Germline-derived CDR1 and CDR2 are MNHNS and SASEGT. With 0 bases clipped from V and 6 bases from J, the junction kept 2 bases outside the gene matches. Clones were read by immunoSEQ multiplex PCR, and TCRdb kept only the in-frame ones, dropping some. The data show 150,000 to 200,000 clones, around 79% seen once. This chain links TRBV6-1 with TRBJ2-7; 7 nucleotides match TRBD2. This clonotype originated in a man aged 45-65 years who had recovered from COVID-19. Material: PBMCs or T cells enriched from blood (not recorded which). In nucleotides, the CDR3 is TGTGCCAGCAGTGAAGCGTCGGGAGGCGAGCAGTACTTC. Protein sequence: CASSEASGGEQYF.